The clone carrying this T cell receptor beta chain was detected a few times. This sample is part of a study of blood T cell repertoires in COVID-19. Overall study context: Donors in the United States, Italy and Spain gave samples during acute or convalescent COVID-19. T cells, B-cell-depleted T cells, or PBMCs supplied cDNA or gDNA.

Authors' processing steps: Reference gene primer amplification in the assay estimated nucleated cell counts. TCRdb keeps only in-frame clones here, not all; method: immunoSEQ multiplex PCR. The V and J calls and the clone size are those of that table, but D and trimming were determined from the DNA. The sample has some 190,000 clones, about 85% seen once; the top ten hold 6.9%. Followed over time, Seattle patients had been enrolled while infection was active. Trimming removed 5 bases at V and 5 bases at J, with 10 bases between. The CDR3 has 12 residues. The germline V gene encodes CDR1 SEHNR and CDR2 FQNEAQ (reference sequence).

Sequencing was performed on peripheral blood. The chain carries TRBV7-9 and TRBJ2-7; TRBD1 is a possible D gene (6 bases). The sequence derives from a man older than 75 with COVID-19, enrolled during active disease. Here the CDR3 reads CASSADSDEQYF. As DNA, the CDR3 is TGTGCCAGCAGCGCGGACAGTGACGAGCAGTACTTC.